These 20 T cell receptor beta chains were sequenced from one sample in a study of T cells in Graves' hyperthyroidism and ophthalmopathy. RNA transcripts were the template for amplifying TCR beta CDR3 regions. A set of HTBI primers served as the primers for a first-round RT-PCR of the TCR CDR3. MiXCR, run by TCRdb on the multiplex PCR reads, gives a single entry per CDR3 protein. The sample lists 450,000 to 700,000 distinct CDR3 sequences; around 46% were seen once. Sequenced: peripheral blood or thyroid tissue (not recorded which). The source of these receptors is a woman under 30 with Graves' hyperthyroidism.

This clonotype was observed many times. The rearrangement uses TRBV19 and TRBJ1-6; 10 nucleotides align to TRBD1. This CDR3 contains 15 residues. J lost 9 bases, V lost 7 bases, and 9 bases had no gene match. The germline V gene encodes CDR1 LNHDA and CDR2 SQIVND (reference sequence). CDR3 nucleotide sequence: TGTGCCAGTACTTCATGGGGACAGGGGACTTCACCCCTCCACTTT. Translation gives CASTSWGQGTSPLHF.

V usage is TRBV7-3 and J usage is TRBJ2-1; maybe TRBD1 (6 bases). The CDR3 contains 15 residues. Trimming pared 0 bases from V and 12 bases from J, leaving 18 bases between. CDR1 and CDR2 from the germline V gene are SGHTA and FQGTGA. The CDR3 nucleotides are TGTGCCAGCAGCTTAACTGTGACAGGACCAGATACGCAGTTCTTC. Its translation: CASSLTVTGPDTQFF.

This clonotype was observed at least ten times. The chain joins TRBV10-3 to TRBJ2-7; 7 positions agree with TRBD1. J gave up 2 bases and V 4 bases, and 8 bases lay outside the gene matches. The CDR3 spans 15 residues. CDR1 is ENHRY, CDR2 SYGVKD, per germline. CDR3 region: CAISAWTGFTYEQYF. In DNA form, the CDR3 reads TGTGCCATCAGTGCCTGGACAGGATTCACCTACGAGCAGTACTTC.

This clonotype was picked up many times. The chain is built from TRBV7-2 and TRBJ1-1, with a weak D call TRBD1 (6 bases). The CDR3 runs to 14 residues. CDR1 is SGHTA, CDR2 FQGNSA, per germline. Trimming cost V 5 bases and J 6 bases, with 16 bases left between them. In DNA form, the CDR3 reads TGTGCCAGCAGCCTAAAACAGGGTATATCTGAAGCTTTCTTT. Translation: CASSLKQGISEAFF.

The rearrangement uses TRBV7-9 and TRBJ2-5; 9 nucleotides line up with TRBD2. Looked up from germline, CDR1 is SEHNR and CDR2 is FQNEAQ (reference sequence). This CDR3 has 18 amino acids. J gave up 0 bases and V 6 bases, and 14 bases lay outside the gene matches. Written as DNA, the CDR3 is TGTGCCAGCAGTCATTATATCGGGACTAGCTTGTACCAAGAGACCCAGTACTTC. Protein product: CASSHYIGTSLYQETQYF.

On this clonotype itself: A much more abundant neighbour one base away suggests this may be a read error. This rearrangement joins TRBV13 to TRBJ2-7; 7 bases are a match to TRBD1. Unmatched junction bases numbered 11, after V lost 6 bases and J lost 6 bases. This CDR3 is built from 14 residues. Germline V gene data show CDR1 as PRHDT and CDR2 as FYEKMQ (reference sequence). CDR3 coding DNA: TGTGCCAGCAGGAAGCGTGGGACAGTCAGCGAGCAGTACTTC. It encodes CASRKRGTVSEQYF.

The rearrangement uses TRBV29-1 and TRBJ1-2, with D hard to call. Germline CDR1 reads SQVTM; CDR2 reads ANQGSEA. The CDR3 length is 8 residues. The CDR3, as DNA: TGCAGAGGGCTAGGCTACACCTTC. It encodes CRGLGYTF.

The gene calls are TRBV5-4 and TRBJ1-3; D perhaps matches TRBD1 (5 bases). The CDR3 runs 15 residues. Germline V gene lookup returns CDR1 SGHNT and CDR2 YYREEE (reference sequence). V was cut by 2 bases and J by 7 bases, with 16 bases left in between. CDR3 residues: CASSFGGTSGNTIYF. The CDR3, as DNA: TGTGCCAGCAGCTTCGGGGGGACTAGCGGGAACACCATATATTTT. The whole variable domain, filled in from reference TRBV5-4 and TRBJ1-3, reads ETGVTQSPTHLIKTRGQQVTLRCSSQSGHNTVSWYQQALGQGPQFIFQYYREEENGRGNFPPRFSGLQFPNYSSELNVNALELDDSALYLCASSFGGTSGNTIYFGEGSWLTVV.

This clonotype came up a few times. The chain combines TRBV28 with TRBJ2-2, with 15 bases that match TRBD2. The germline CDR1 and CDR2 sequences are MDHEN and SYDVKM. J gave up 5 bases and V 6 bases, and 4 bases lay outside the gene matches. This CDR3 has 16 residues. The CDR3 DNA follows: TGTGCCAGCAGGCCCGGGACTAGCGGGAGGACCGGGGAGCTGTTTTTT. The encoded protein is CASRPGTSGRTGELFF.

V is TRBV12-3 or TRBV12-4 and J is TRBJ1-4; D call uncertain. V was clipped by 1 base and J by 8 bases, with 20 bases between them. This CDR3 contains 17 residues. The CDR3 spells CASSLGSALGFREKLFF. CDR3 sequence (DNA): TGTGCCAGCAGTTTAGGAAGCGCGTTGGGGTTCCGGGAAAAACTGTTTTTT.

Concerning this clonotype: Being one base from a much bigger clone, this may be a read error. The chain employs TRBV10-3 and TRBJ1-2; TRBD1 might be the D (6 bases). There are 16 residues in the CDR3. V was pared by 5 bases and J by 4 bases, with 20 bases between. CDR1 is ENHRY, CDR2 SYGVKD, per germline. The CDR3 coding sequence is TGTGCCATCAGTTACTCATCATACAGGGCCCCCTATGGCTACACCTTC. Translation: CAISYSSYRAPYGYTF.

The chain employs TRBV20-1 and TRBJ1-4, with a weak D call TRBD1 (5 bases). Germline V gene lookup returns CDR1 DFQATT and CDR2 SNEGSKA (reference sequence). This CDR3 comprises 14 residues. Trimming shortened V by 6 bases and J by 7 bases, and 18 bases separated the two germline ends. Here the CDR3 reads CSALSSRGAEKLFF. CDR3 sequence (DNA): TGCAGTGCCCTCTCGAGTCGGGGCGCTGAAAAACTGTTTTTT.

This chain links TRBV7-9 with TRBJ2-5, with 14 nucleotides matching TRBD2. The CDR3 length is 15 residues. Germline CDR1 is SEHNR and CDR2 is FQNEAQ (reference sequence). V dropped 5 bases and J dropped 7; count of bases not matched to a gene: 6. The DNA for the CDR3 is TGTGCCAGCAGCCGGGGACTAGCGGGAGTTGGGACCCAGTACTTC. Amino acid sequence: CASSRGLAGVGTQYF.

The chain recombines TRBV7-9 with TRBJ2-7, with TRBD1 matching over 11 bases. The CDR3 extends over 17 amino acids. The germline V gene has CDR1 SEHNR and CDR2 FQNEAQ (reference sequence). V shed 0 bases and J 4 bases; nucleotides not matched to a gene: 8. The chain's CDR3 is CASSLAAGTGGSYEQYF. The CDR3 nucleotides are TGTGCCAGCAGCTTAGCGGCCGGGACAGGGGGAAGTTACGAGCAGTACTTC.

The chain has TRBV20-1 and TRBJ2-7; 13 positions match TRBD2. The germline V gene has CDR1 DFQATT and CDR2 SNEGSKA (reference sequence). Trimming at V came to 6 bases and at J to 6 bases, leaving 8 bases not matched to a gene. The CDR3 has 14 amino acids. The CDR3 loop is CSAGGLAGVGEQYF. CDR3 DNA sequence: TGCAGTGCGGGCGGACTAGCGGGAGTCGGCGAGCAGTACTTC.

The chain joins TRBV9 to TRBJ2-7; D possibly corresponds to TRBD1 (6 bases). This CDR3 comprises 15 residues. V was pared by 0 bases and J by 2 bases, with 12 bases between. Germline lookup yields CDR1 SGDLS and CDR2 YYNGEE. CDR3 nucleotide sequence: TGTGCCAGCAGCGTAGGTCGGACAGAGCCCTACGAGCAGTACTTC. The encoded protein is CASSVGRTEPYEQYF.

CDR3 sequence: CSARAGSGANVLTFF. CDR3 DNA: TGCAGTGCTAGAGCGGGCTCTGGGGCCAACGTCCTGACTTTCTTT. V usage is TRBV20-1 and J usage is TRBJ1-1; tentative D call: TRBD1 (5 bases). Germline CDR1 reads DFQATT; CDR2 reads SNEGSKA (reference sequence). This CDR3 has 15 amino acids. The V end lost 1 base, the J end lost 12 bases, and 24 bases lay between the germline ends.

This chain uses TRBV7-9 with TRBJ2-7; D uncertain. This CDR3 region has 11 residues. V gave up 6 bases and J gave up 5 bases, with 8 bases separating them. Germline CDR1 SEHNR, CDR2 FQNEAQ (reference sequence). This CDR3 is CASSIRDEQYF. As DNA, the CDR3 is TGTGCCAGCAGTATCCGGGACGAGCAGTACTTC.

The chain uses TRBV20-1 and TRBJ1-5; 7 positions agree with TRBD1. Germline assignment: CDR1 DFQATT and CDR2 SNEGSKA (reference sequence). Unmatched junction bases numbered 8, after V lost 6 bases and J lost 0 bases. This CDR3 comprises 15 residues. The CDR3 bases are TGCAGTGCACCTAAGACAGGGTATAGCAATCAGCCCCAGCATTTT. Translated: CSAPKTGYSNQPQHF.

This clonotype appeared many times. The chain links TRBV20-1 to TRBJ2-5, with D perhaps TRBD2 (6 bases). CDR1 and CDR2 from the germline V gene are DFQATT and SNEGSKA (reference sequence). The ends were cut back, 3 bases at V and 5 bases at J, with 10 bases in the middle. The CDR3 length is 12 residues. In DNA form, the CDR3 reads TGCAGTGCTAGCTCGGAGGGGGAGACCCAGTACTTC. Its protein is CSASSEGETQYF.